This record covers a single T cell receptor beta chain. Its antigen remains unknown. Generated by immunoSEQ multiplex PCR, the TCRdb table keeps only in-frame clones and is missing some. This table holds about 43,000 clones, approximately 91% found once. Starting 14 to 28 days after autologous transplant, ipilimumab 1 mg/kg was given. Patients got 3 mg/kg IV nivolumab weeks 1, 4, 7, 10, then biweekly through week 26. These data are taken from a study of ipilimumab plus nivolumab after autologous stem cell transplantation. Study information: Myeloma patients were high-risk transplant-naive or relapsed within 3 years of first autologous transplant. Study-level results: Per the authors, repertoire, Treg and microbiota data justify further study.

V was cut by 0 bases and J by 5 bases, with 10 bases left in between. The CDR3 is 14 residues long. From germline, CDR1 is SGHAT and CDR2 FQNNGV. The TCR was taken from a male donor with multiple myeloma. The chain has TRBV11-2 and TRBJ1-2, with D possibly TRBD1 on 5 matching bases. This material consisted of PBMCs, taken in a trial of ipilimumab plus nivolumab as post-transplant consolidation. CDR3 region: CASSLDSAGYGYTF. For the CDR3, the DNA is TGTGCCAGCAGCTTAGATTCGGCAGGGTATGGCTACACCTTC.